The 14 T cell receptor beta chains presented below share a single source sample, sequenced in a study of OX40 agonist ivuxolimab in advanced cancers. Preparation of the library involved the immunoSEQ multiplex PCR assay. The table comes from immuneACCESS by way of TCRdb, which keeps in-frame sequences with V and J called. Part of the clones is missing from these tables; in studies checked, under half for an unresolved V gene and the rest for unknown reasons. Within this sample are about 81,000 clones, with 90% to 95% of them counted one time only. Roughly 13% of the sample comes from the top ten. The sequencing used CD4+ or CD8+ T cells sorted from blood, collected in a trial of the OX40 agonist ivuxolimab. The receptors derive from an adult with an advanced solid tumor such as melanoma, head and neck, liver or kidney cancer.

This clone was detected only once. The chain joins TRBV6-5 to TRBJ1-5; perhaps TRBD1 as D (6 bases). CDR3 size: 14 residues. V shed 2 bases and J shed 7 bases, with 12 bases lying between them. Looked up from germline, CDR1 is MNHEY and CDR2 is SVGAGI. This chain's CDR3 is CASSYQQGGQPQHF. The DNA of the CDR3 is TGTGCCAGCAGTTACCAACAGGGAGGCCAGCCCCAGCATTTT.

The rearrangement uses TRBV5-6 and TRBJ1-2, with D maybe TRBD1 (6 bases). V was clipped by 4 bases and J by 2 bases, with 21 bases between them. The CDR3 has 17 residues. Per the germline V gene, CDR1 is SGHDT and CDR2 is YYEEEE. The CDR3 reads CASSQDPPPDSNYGYTF. The CDR3 nucleotides read TGTGCCAGCAGCCAGGATCCTCCCCCGGACAGCAACTATGGCTACACCTTC. Together with reference TRBV5-6 and TRBJ1-2, the CDR3 gives the full variable domain: DAGVTQSPTHLIKTRGQQVTLRCSPKSGHDTVSWYQQALGQGPQFIFQYYEEEERQRGNFPDRFSGHQFPNYSSELNVNALLLGDSALYLCASSQDPPPDSNYGYTFGSGTRLTVV.

This clone has a handful of counts. The chain combines TRBV9 with TRBJ1-3, with D possibly being TRBD1 (6 bases). The CDR3 length is 15 residues. Between the trimmed V and J ends, which lost 0 bases and 0 bases, there was a span of 7 bases. Germline V gene data show CDR1 as SGDLS and CDR2 as YYNGEE. As DNA, the CDR3 is TGTGCCAGCAGCGTAGGAGGGGGCTCTGGAAACACCATATATTTT. Translating it yields CASSVGGGSGNTIYF.

The chain carries TRBV29-1 and TRBJ1-1; maybe TRBD1 (5 bases). V dropped 6 bases and J dropped 4 bases, with 15 bases sitting between them. Germline values: CDR1 SQVTM, CDR2 ANQGSEA. The CDR3 is 13 amino acids. The CDR3 is CSVGPGGGTEAFF. The CDR3 nucleotides are TGCAGCGTGGGCCCAGGTGGGGGCACTGAAGCTTTCTTT.

The genes are TRBV28 and TRBJ1-2; 8 bases map to TRBD1. This CDR3 comprises 16 residues. CDR1 MDHEN and CDR2 SYDVKM come from the germline V gene. The V gene end was trimmed by 4 bases and the J gene end by 3 bases; junction bases not matched to a gene: 10. CDR3 amino acids: CASSSYNRGKDYGYTF. The CDR3 region has the DNA TGTGCCAGCAGTTCTTACAACAGGGGGAAAGACTATGGCTACACCTTC.

The chain has TRBV7-8 and TRBJ2-7; D gene uncertain. The CDR3 runs 13 residues. V lost 6 bases to trimming and J lost 1 base, with 10 bases between them. Germline CDR1 reads SGHVS; CDR2 reads FQNEAQ. The CDR3 nucleotides read TGTGCCAGCAGAAGGGCGCCTTCCTACGAGCAGTACTTC. It is translated as CASRRAPSYEQYF.

The J gene is TRBJ2-6, the V gene TRBV7-3; D is unclear. CDR3 size: 15 residues. Trimming left V 5 bases short and J 0 bases short, with 8 bases between. Germline CDR1 is SGHTA and CDR2 is FQGTGA. CDR3 amino acids: CASSLYHSGANVLTF. CDR3 DNA: TGTGCCAGCAGCCTTTACCACTCTGGGGCCAACGTCCTGACTTTC.

The chain combines TRBV4-1 with TRBJ2-7; D gene ambiguous. V lost 0 bases and J lost 6, with 3 bases in between. CDR1 is MGHRA, CDR2 YSYEKL, per germline. This CDR3 region has 11 residues. CDR3 residues: CASSQDGEQYF. CDR3 coding DNA: TGCGCCAGCAGCCAAGACGGCGAGCAGTACTTC.

The V call is TRBV18, the J call TRBJ2-2; 7 nucleotides match TRBD2. J lost 4 bases, V lost 3 bases, and 14 bases had no gene match. This CDR3 spans 18 amino acids. Germline CDR1 is KGHSH and CDR2 is LQKENI. In nucleotides, the CDR3 is TGTGCCAGCTCACCCGAAGAGGGAGGGCCCTCGGGCACCGGGGAGCTGTTTTTT. Translating it yields CASSPEEGGPSGTGELFF.

The chain is built from TRBV29-1 and TRBJ2-7, with D possibly being TRBD1 (7 bases). Germline V gene lookup returns CDR1 SQVTM and CDR2 ANQGSEA. Trimming shortened V by 4 bases and J by 5 bases, and 12 bases separated the two germline ends. This CDR3 region has 12 residues. For the CDR3, the DNA is TGCAGCGTTGTAGCCAGGGGGGACGAGCAGTACTTC. Translating it yields CSVVARGDEQYF.

The rearrangement links TRBV7-6 to TRBJ2-1; 11 nucleotides line up with TRBD1. Germline V lookup: CDR1 SGHVS, CDR2 FNYEAQ. The V and J ends lost 0 bases and 7 bases, in that order; junction bases with no gene match: 5. This CDR3 comprises 16 residues. The CDR3 spells CASSLAGQGALNEQFF. CDR3 nucleotides: TGTGCCAGCAGCTTAGCCGGACAGGGGGCACTTAATGAGCAGTTCTTC.

This chain links TRBV14 with TRBJ2-2; no clear D. The germline V gene encodes CDR1 SGHDN and CDR2 FVKESK. This CDR3 spans 17 amino acids. V was shortened by 1 base and J by 1 base, with 13 bases between the two germline ends. CDR3 sequence: CASSQVTLPMNTGELFF. The CDR3 DNA is TGTGCCAGCAGCCAAGTGACTCTACCCATGAACACCGGGGAGCTGTTTTTT.

This chain joins TRBV19 and TRBJ1-1; a possible D gene is TRBD1 (5 bases). Trimming stripped 1 base from V and 0 bases from J, with 9 bases between. Germline V gene data show CDR1 as LNHDA and CDR2 as SQIVND (reference sequence). The CDR3 contains 15 residues. The CDR3 coding sequence is TGTGCCAGTAGTATAGGGGGCACTTTGAACACTGAAGCTTTCTTT. Translating it yields CASSIGGTLNTEAFF.

V gene TRBV9 combines with J gene TRBJ2-7, with 7 bases matching TRBD1. CDR1 is SGDLS, CDR2 YYNGEE, per germline. Unmatched junction bases numbered 12, after V lost 3 bases and J lost 3 bases. The CDR3 is 16 amino acids. The CDR3 is CASSAREGTVFYEQYF. CDR3 DNA sequence: TGTGCCAGCAGCGCAAGAGAAGGGACAGTATTCTACGAGCAGTACTTC. The whole variable domain, filled in from reference TRBV9 and TRBJ2-7, reads DSGVTQTPKHLITATGQRVTLRCSPRSGDLSVYWYQQSLDQGLQFLIQYYNGEERAKGNILERFSAQQFPDLHSELNLSSLELGDSALYFCASSAREGTVFYEQYFGPGTRLTVT.